These 32 T cell receptor beta chains were sequenced from one sample in a study of blood T cells in healthy people across ages. The second PCR ran roughly 6 to 12 cycles with a sample-barcoded 5' primer and J-beta primers. TCRdb redid the calling of the 5' RACE reads with MiXCR, one entry per CDR3 protein. This repertoire shows 790,000 or so distinct CDR3 sequences, around three fifths found once; its top ten account for 25% to 30%. Source material: blood. These receptors all stem from a man in his forties in good health.

This clonotype was seen more than once but under ten times. The chain couples TRBV20-1 to TRBJ2-7, with D perhaps TRBD2 (5 bases). The V end was cut by 0 bases, the J end by 10 bases, with 22 bases between. The germline gives CDR1 DFQATT, CDR2 SNEGSKA (reference sequence). This CDR3 is 15 amino acids long. CDR3 in DNA: TGCAGTGCTAGAGATCCGGCGCTGGCCGGACGGGGACAGTACTTC. Amino acids: CSARDPALAGRGQYF.

V gene TRBV7-2 combines with J gene TRBJ2-7, with D perhaps given as TRBD1 or TRBD2 (5 bases each). V lost 5 bases and J 5 bases, leaving 19 bases between the germline ends. CDR1 and CDR2 (germline): SGHTA, FQGNSA. The CDR3 contains 15 residues. CDR3 region: CASSPRGVRGNEQYF. In DNA, the CDR3 is TGTGCCAGCAGCCCTCGAGGGGTAAGGGGAAACGAGCAGTACTTC.

This clonotype was counted between two and nine times. The chain has TRBV6-2 or TRBV6-3 and TRBJ2-5, with 8 bases identical to TRBD1. Germline V gene sequence: CDR1 MNHEY, CDR2 SVGEGT. The CDR3 extends over 14 amino acids. V gave up 6 bases and J gave up 1 base; unmatched junction bases: 4. The CDR3 region has the DNA TGTGCCAGCAGGTACAGGGGGTTCCAAGAGACCCAGTACTTC. This sequence encodes CASRYRGFQETQYF.

This clonotype was counted between two and nine times. The rearrangement uses TRBV20-1 and TRBJ2-7; no definite D call. V lost 6 bases and J 0 bases, leaving 18 bases between the germline ends. CDR3 length: 15 amino acids. Germline CDR1 reads DFQATT; CDR2 reads SNEGSKA (reference sequence). The CDR3, as DNA: TGCAGTGCCATCGATATACGAGCTCCCTCCTACGAGCAGTACTTC. This sequence encodes CSAIDIRAPSYEQYF.

This chain links TRBV5-1 with TRBJ2-2; 10 nucleotides match TRBD2. The CDR3 is 15 amino acids. The V and J ends lost 0 bases and 4 bases, in that order; junction bases with no gene match: 0. Germline V gene sequence: CDR1 SGHRS, CDR2 YFSETQ. CDR3 loop: CASSLVAGGTGELFF. CDR3 sequence (DNA): TGCGCCAGCAGCTTGGTAGCGGGAGGCACCGGGGAGCTGTTTTTT. The full variable domain, completed using reference TRBV5-1 and TRBJ2-2, is KAGVTQTPRYLIKTRGQQVTLSCSPISGHRSVSWYQQTPGQGLQFLFEYFSETQRNKGNFPGRFSGRQFSNSRSEMNVSTLELGDSALYLCASSLVAGGTGELFFGEGSRLTVL.

V is TRBV3-1 and J is TRBJ2-3; 8 nucleotides match TRBD2. Germline lookup yields CDR1 LGHDT and CDR2 YNNKEL (reference sequence). The V gene end was trimmed by 1 base and the J gene end by 3 bases; junction bases not matched to a gene: 9. The CDR3 contains 17 residues. The chain's CDR3 is CASSQVGTGGPTDTQYF. The CDR3 DNA sequence: TGTGCCAGCAGCCAAGTGGGAACGGGGGGGCCGACAGATACGCAGTATTTT.

This clonotype was seen just once. V gene TRBV5-1 combines with J gene TRBJ1-2; TRBD1 aligns across 9 bases. The junction had 3 bases not matched to a gene; V was cut back by 0 bases and J by 6 bases. CDR3 length: 14 amino acids. Germline V gives CDR1 SGHRS, CDR2 YFSETQ. The CDR3 region is CASSLGQGGHGYTF. The CDR3, as DNA: TGCGCCAGCAGCTTGGGACAGGGGGGCCATGGCTACACCTTC.

There are a few counts of this clonotype. The genes are TRBV28 and TRBJ2-3; 10 bases agree with TRBD1. The CDR3 extends over 15 amino acids. V trimming: 5 bases; J trimming: 6 bases; junction bases outside the gene matches: 8. The V gene's germline CDR1 is MDHEN and CDR2 SYDVKM. CDR3 DNA sequence: TGTGCCAGCAGTAACCGGGACAGGGGAATGGATACGCAGTATTTT. Encoded protein: CASSNRDRGMDTQYF.

This rearrangement joins TRBV11-2 to TRBJ2-3, with TRBD1 matching 8 bases. CDR1 and CDR2 from the germline V gene are SGHAT and FQNNGV. Trimming took 0 bases from V and 2 from J; bases not matched to a gene: 10. There are 18 residues in the CDR3. In DNA form, the CDR3 reads TGTGCCAGCAGCTTAGAGTCGCAGGGGGCGGCCCTCACAGATACGCAGTATTTT. Its protein product is CASSLESQGAALTDTQYF.

The chain is built from TRBV21-1 and TRBJ2-1. TRBV21-1 constitutes a pseudogene. The CDR3 runs to 13 residues. The CDR3 DNA follows: TGTGCCAGCAGCAAAAAGCACTCGGATGAGCAGTTCTTC. Amino acids: CASSKKHSDEQFF.

The sample holds one count of this clonotype. The V gene is TRBV29-1, the J gene TRBJ1-2; D possibly corresponds to TRBD1 (6 bases). This CDR3 comprises 17 residues. The germline V gene encodes CDR1 SQVTM and CDR2 ANQGSEA. V lost 5 bases and J 0 bases, leaving 22 bases between the germline ends. The CDR3 coding sequence is TGCAGCGTTTACCTCGGACTAGACAGGCCTACTAACTATGGCTACACCTTC. Its protein is CSVYLGLDRPTNYGYTF. The full variable domain, in which reference TRBV29-1 and TRBJ1-2 provide the parts outside the CDR3, is SAVISQKPSRDICQRGTSLTIQCQVDSQVTMMFWYRQQPGQSLTLIATANQGSEATYESGFVIDKFPISRPNLTFSTLTVSNMSPEDSSIYLCSVYLGLDRPTNYGYTFGSGTRLTVV.

The chain employs TRBV7-2 and TRBJ2-5; no firm D call. The germline gives CDR1 SGHTA, CDR2 FQGNSA. CDR3 length: 13 amino acids. V lost 6 bases, J lost 5 bases, and 13 bases lay in between. CDR3 region: CASSYDGTETQYF. CDR3 sequence (DNA): TGTGCCAGCAGTTACGACGGCACGGAGACCCAGTACTTC.

V gene TRBV10-2 combines with J gene TRBJ1-6; possible D gene TRBD1, 5 bases. This CDR3 region has 14 residues. Germline V gene lookup returns CDR1 WSHSY and CDR2 SAAADI. Trimming shortened V by 3 bases and J by 4 bases, and 7 bases separated the two germline ends. The DNA for the CDR3 is TGCGCCAGCAGTGACGGGGGTTATAATTCACCCCTCCACTTT. It encodes CASSDGGYNSPLHF.

This clonotype was observed a few times. This sequence joins TRBV3-1 and TRBJ2-3; D remains unclear. The V end lost 0 bases, the J end lost 4 bases, and 11 bases lay between the germline ends. The germline V gene encodes CDR1 LGHDT and CDR2 YNNKEL (reference sequence). The CDR3 spans 15 residues. CDR3 sequence (DNA): TGTGCCAGCAGCCAAGATGGCAGACGGGCAGATACGCAGTATTTT. It encodes CASSQDGRRADTQYF.

The table lists this clonotype with a few counts. V usage is TRBV3-1 and J usage is TRBJ1-2, with D perhaps matching TRBD1 (5 bases). Germline CDR1 reads LGHDT; CDR2 reads YNNKEL (reference sequence). The CDR3 contains 13 residues. V dropped 0 bases and J dropped 7 bases, with 9 bases sitting between them. In DNA form, the CDR3 reads TGTGCCAGCAGCCAAGACAGGGAGAGTGGCTACACCTTC. It yields the protein CASSQDRESGYTF.

The chain recombines TRBV20-1 with TRBJ1-2; D unresolved. Trimming took 0 bases from V and 8 from J, leaving 13 bases between them. CDR1 and CDR2 from the germline V gene are DFQATT and SNEGSKA (reference sequence). The CDR3 consists of 13 residues. The CDR3 loop is CSARDHQERGYTF. DNA for the CDR3: TGCAGTGCTAGAGATCACCAGGAGAGAGGCTACACCTTC.

The genes are TRBV29-1 and TRBJ2-1; a weak D match, TRBD1 (7 bases). V dropped 4 bases and J dropped 8 bases, with 15 bases sitting between them. Germline CDR1 is SQVTM and CDR2 is ANQGSEA. This CDR3 is 13 amino acids long. DNA of the CDR3: TGCAGCGTTGCTGTGCCAGGGGGGTATGAGCAGTTCTTC. This codes for CSVAVPGGYEQFF.

This clonotype was picked up a small number of times. The gene calls are TRBV4-3 and TRBJ1-5; D ambiguous. The CDR3 length is 17 residues. Germline CDR1 reads LGHNA; CDR2 reads YSLEER. The V gene lost 0 bases and the J gene lost 4 bases, with 16 bases spanning the gap. The CDR3 nucleotides are TGCGCCAGCAGCCAAGATACCGGTGGCTTAGGAAATCAGCCCCAGCATTTT. Translation: CASSQDTGGLGNQPQHF.

The chain recombines TRBV9 with TRBJ2-2; D tentatively fits TRBD1 or TRBD2 (5 bases each). From germline, CDR1 is SGDLS and CDR2 YYNGEE. This CDR3 has 16 amino acids. V lost 0 bases, J lost 7 bases, and 16 bases lay in between. The CDR3 reads CASSVEWGRRFGELFF. CDR3 DNA: TGTGCCAGCAGCGTAGAGTGGGGACGGCGATTCGGGGAGCTGTTTTTT. The complete variable domain, with remaining parts taken from reference TRBV9 and TRBJ2-2, reads DSGVTQTPKHLITATGQRVTLRCSPRSGDLSVYWYQQSLDQGLQFLIQYYNGEERAKGNILERFSAQQFPDLHSELNLSSLELGDSALYFCASSVEWGRRFGELFFGEGSRLTVL.

In this sample, this clonotype turned up many times. The CDR3 nucleotides read TGTGCCAGCAGCTTGGGACGGCTCAATGAGCAGTTCTTC. It translates to CASSLGRLNEQFF. The rearrangement links TRBV7-2 to TRBJ2-1; D is possibly TRBD1 or TRBD2 (5 bases each). There are 13 residues in the CDR3. Germline CDR1 reads SGHTA; CDR2 reads FQGNSA. V was pared by 3 bases and J by 6 bases, with 9 bases between.

The chain joins TRBV29-1 to TRBJ2-3; D gene uncertain. The CDR3 covers 13 residues. V was clipped by 4 bases and J by 5 bases, with 13 bases between them. Per the germline V gene, CDR1 is SQVTM and CDR2 is ANQGSEA. The CDR3 spells CSVGQNMGDTQYF. CDR3 in DNA: TGCAGCGTTGGCCAGAACATGGGAGATACGCAGTATTTT.

The V and J genes are TRBV14 and TRBJ2-5; 8 bases are shared with TRBD2. The CDR3 length is 15 residues. CDR1 SGHDN and CDR2 FVKESK come from the germline V gene. V gave up 4 bases and J gave up 1 base; unmatched junction bases: 5. Here the CDR3 DNA reads TGTGCCAGCAGCCGGGTTAGCGGGGTCCAAGAGACCCAGTACTTC. Translated, it gives CASSRVSGVQETQYF.

V is TRBV20-1 and J is TRBJ2-5; maybe TRBD2 (5 bases). The end of the DNA fits TRBJ2-7 better, so the J call may be wrong. Germline V gives CDR1 DFQATT, CDR2 SNEGSKA (reference sequence). This CDR3 is 16 amino acids long. CDR3 bases: TGCAGTGCTAGAGCCCTATTACGGGGTAGCGAGGACGAGCAGTACTTC. Its translation is CSARALLRGSEDEQYF.

The V gene is TRBV20-1, the J gene TRBJ2-3, with D possibly TRBD2 on 6 matching bases. Germline values: CDR1 DFQATT, CDR2 SNEGSKA (reference sequence). The CDR3 runs 16 residues. The V and J ends lost 0 bases and 2 bases respectively, with 15 bases between them. The CDR3 sequence: CSARDYRRASTDTQYF. For the CDR3, the DNA is TGCAGTGCTAGAGATTATCGGAGGGCCTCCACAGATACGCAGTATTTT.

This clonotype has more than one count but fewer than ten. This chain links TRBV6-5 with TRBJ1-4; no reliable D call. There are 15 residues in the CDR3. The V and J ends lost 3 bases and 6 bases respectively, with 14 bases between them. CDR1 MNHEY and CDR2 SVGAGI come from the germline V gene. CDR3 coding DNA: TGTGCCAGCAGTTATGACGGACCAGCGGATGAAAAACTGTTTTTT. It is translated as CASSYDGPADEKLFF.

This rearrangement joins TRBV5-1 to TRBJ2-5; perhaps TRBD2 as D (6 bases). Germline assignment: CDR1 SGHRS and CDR2 YFSETQ. V was shortened by 4 bases and J by 5 bases, with 24 bases between the two germline ends. This CDR3 is 17 amino acids long. The CDR3 coding sequence is TGCGCCAGCAGCCGGATCAGGAGTGGGGGGTTCGGGGAGACCCAGTACTTC. It yields the protein CASSRIRSGGFGETQYF.

The V gene is TRBV20-1, the J gene TRBJ1-6; D is undetermined. The CDR3 length is 16 residues. V shed 3 bases and J shed 9 bases, with 21 bases lying between them. Germline CDR1 reads DFQATT; CDR2 reads SNEGSKA (reference sequence). In DNA form, the CDR3 reads TGCAGTGCTAGCAGCAAAACCGAACATCCTACTTCACCCCTCCACTTT. It yields the protein CSASSKTEHPTSPLHF.

In the case of this clonotype: At one end the junction does not follow the germline gene, possibly because of a read error. This chain links TRBV7-9 with TRBJ2-1; D remains ambiguous. The DNA end is a closer match to TRBJ2-7, so the J assignment may be wrong. CDR1 is SEHNR and CDR2 is FQNEAQ in the germline V gene (reference sequence). There are 12 residues in the CDR3. In DNA form, the CDR3 reads TGTGCCAGCAGTTTAGATCCGAATGAGCAGTACTTC. Translated: CASSLDPNEQYF.

The chain has TRBV18 and TRBJ2-3; no definite D call. With 6 bases removed from V and 4 bases from J, the gap between germline ends came to 5 bases. Germline lookup yields CDR1 KGHSH and CDR2 LQKENI. The CDR3 is 11 residues long. CDR3 nucleotide sequence: TGTGCCAGCTCCAACCCAGATACGCAGTATTTT. This codes for CASSNPDTQYF.

Remarks on this clonotype: A much larger clone lies a single base off, so this may be a read error. The chain joins TRBV7-8 to TRBJ2-5; no definite D call. The CDR3 totals 11 residues. Trimming shortened V by 1 base and J by 11 bases, and 8 bases separated the two germline ends. CDR1 SGHVS and CDR2 FQNEAQ come from the germline V gene. CDR3 region: CASSLDNEQYF. CDR3 nucleotides: TGTGCCAGCAGCTTAGACAATGAGCAGTACTTC. Full variable domain (missing parts from reference TRBV7-8 and TRBJ2-5): GAGVSQSPRYKVAKRGQDVALRCDPISGHVSLFWYQQALGQGPEFLTYFQNEAQLDKSGLPSDRFFAERPEGSVSTLKIQRTQQEDSAVYLCASSLDNEQYFGPGTRLLVL.

This rearrangement joins TRBV5-4 to TRBJ1-1, with D perhaps TRBD1 (5 bases). Germline CDR1 is SGHNT and CDR2 is YYREEE (reference sequence). The CDR3 is made up of 16 amino acids. The V and J ends lost 4 bases and 4 bases respectively, with 20 bases between them. DNA for the CDR3: TGTGCCAGCAGCCCTTTTGGAGGGGCTGGGGGCACTGAAGCTTTCTTT. It specifies CASSPFGGAGGTEAFF. Complete variable domain (other parts from reference TRBV5-4 and TRBJ1-1): ETGVTQSPTHLIKTRGQQVTLRCSSQSGHNTVSWYQQALGQGPQFIFQYYREEENGRGNFPPRFSGLQFPNYSSELNVNALELDDSALYLCASSPFGGAGGTEAFFGQGTRLTVV.

The chain links TRBV28 to TRBJ2-7; D might be TRBD2 (6 bases). Per the germline V gene, CDR1 is MDHEN and CDR2 is SYDVKM. There are 13 residues in the CDR3. V lost 6 bases, J lost 3 bases, and 12 bases lay in between. CDR3 region: CASSTTGDYEQYF. For the CDR3, the DNA is TGTGCCAGCAGCACAACGGGGGACTACGAGCAGTACTTC.